Below are 23 T cell receptor beta chains sequenced from a single sample in a study of CD8 T cells in Susac syndrome. RNA, at about 0.5 to 1 ug, was reverse transcribed with random hexamers. TCRdb called the immunoSEQ multiplex PCR reads again in MiXCR, with one record for every CDR3 protein. The repertoire has some 150,000 distinct CDR3 sequences, about 95% of them found once; the top ten carry 0.14%. The sequenced sample was CD4+ T cells from PBMCs. These TCRs come from a human donor with Susac syndrome.

The chain employs TRBV7-9 and TRBJ1-5, with TRBD1 as a possible D gene (5 bases). Per the germline V gene, CDR1 is SEHNR and CDR2 is FQNEAQ (reference sequence). This CDR3 comprises 16 residues. The V gene lost 1 base and the J gene lost 1 base, with 11 bases spanning the gap. The CDR3 sequence is CASSLGMGGSNQPQHF. The CDR3 DNA reads as TGTGCCAGCAGCTTAGGGATGGGGGGAAGCAATCAGCCCCAGCATTTT.

The chain couples TRBV10-1 to TRBJ1-2, with TRBD1 as a possible D gene (5 bases). This CDR3 is built from 18 residues. Germline loops: CDR1 WNHNN, CDR2 SYGVQD (reference sequence). V lost 0 bases and J lost 1, with 18 bases in between. This CDR3 is CASSESGPRSALNYGYTF. CDR3 in DNA: TGCGCCAGCAGTGAGTCGGGGCCACGTTCAGCCCTTAACTATGGCTACACCTTC.

The rearrangement uses TRBV29-1 and TRBJ1-5; 7 bases line up with TRBD1. The germline CDR1 and CDR2 sequences are SQVTM and ANQGSEA. J gave up 2 bases and V 4 bases, and 2 bases lay outside the gene matches. The CDR3 spans 13 residues. The CDR3 here is CSVVTGGNQPQHF. In DNA form, the CDR3 reads TGCAGCGTTGTAACAGGGGGCAATCAGCCCCAGCATTTT. The full variable domain, with the rest looked up from reference TRBV29-1 and TRBJ1-5, is SAVISQKPSRDICQRGTSLTIQCQVDSQVTMMFWYRQQPGQSLTLIATANQGSEATYESGFVIDKFPISRPNLTFSTLTVSNMSPEDSSIYLCSVVTGGNQPQHFGDGTRLSIL.

The V call is TRBV6-5, the J call TRBJ2-2; 7 nucleotides align to TRBD2. The J segment lost 6 bases and the V segment lost 7 bases, leaving 5 bases of the junction unmatched. The CDR3 covers 13 residues. Germline V gene data show CDR1 as MNHEY and CDR2 as SVGAGI. CDR3 in amino acids: CASMREGPGELFF. The CDR3 DNA is TGTGCCAGCATGAGGGAGGGCCCCGGGGAGCTGTTTTTT.

V usage is TRBV27 and J usage is TRBJ2-1; 7 positions agree with TRBD2. Germline V CDR1 and CDR2: MNHEY, SMNVEV (reference sequence). The CDR3 extends over 15 amino acids. J lost 4 bases, V lost 5 bases, and 8 bases had no gene match. CDR3 sequence (DNA): TGTGCCAGCAGTCGGGGGAGGGTGGGGTACAATGAGCAGTTCTTC. Encoded protein: CASSRGRVGYNEQFF.

The V call is TRBV7-3, the J call TRBJ2-7, with 8 bases identical to TRBD1. CDR1 and CDR2 (germline): SGHTA, FQGTGA. The CDR3 runs 15 residues. The V gene end was trimmed by 2 bases and the J gene end by 5 bases; junction bases not matched to a gene: 8. In DNA, the CDR3 is TGTGCCAGCAGCTTAGGACAGGGAGCTTCGCACGAGCAGTACTTC. It specifies CASSLGQGASHEQYF.

CDR3 nucleotide sequence: TGTGCCAGCAGCCCGGGAGGTAGCGGGAGGGCCTTGAATGAGCAGTTCTTC. This encodes CASSPGGSGRALNEQFF. The gene calls are TRBV7-2 and TRBJ2-1; 11 bases are shared with TRBD2. CDR3 length equals 17 residues. After removal of 5 bases from V and 7 bases from J, the junction contained 13 bases not matched to a gene. Per germline, CDR1 SGHTA and CDR2 FQGNSA.

The rearrangement links TRBV5-6 to TRBJ1-2; TRBD1 might be the D (5 bases). Germline assignment: CDR1 SGHDT and CDR2 YYEEEE. V was pared by 4 bases and J by 5 bases, with 15 bases between. CDR3 length: 14 residues. This CDR3 is CASSTLGASYGYTF. The CDR3 DNA sequence: TGTGCCAGCAGCACTTTAGGGGCTTCTTATGGCTACACCTTC.

The gene calls are TRBV20-1 and TRBJ1-4, with 8 bases matching TRBD1. Germline V gene data show CDR1 as DFQATT and CDR2 as SNEGSKA (reference sequence). The V gene end was trimmed by 3 bases and the J gene end by 2 bases; junction bases not matched to a gene: 5. This CDR3 comprises 15 residues. The CDR3 spells CSARDRVDTNEKLFF. CDR3 bases: TGCAGTGCTAGGGACAGGGTGGACACTAATGAAAAACTGTTTTTT.

V is TRBV30 and J is TRBJ1-2; D gene ambiguous. This CDR3 spans 12 amino acids. Germline values: CDR1 GTSNPN, CDR2 SVGIG (reference sequence). V lost 1 base and J 4 bases, leaving 7 bases between the germline ends. The CDR3 DNA reads TGTGCCTGGAGTGACAATCGCTATGGCTACACCTTC. Its translation: CAWSDNRYGYTF. Together with reference TRBV30 and TRBJ1-2, the CDR3 gives the full variable domain: SQTIHQWPATLVQPVGSPLSLECTVEGTSNPNLYWYRQAAGRGLQLLFYSVGIGQISSEVPQNLSASRPQDRQFILSSKKLLLSDSGFYLCAWSDNRYGYTFGSGTRLTVV.

The chain is built from TRBV10-3 and TRBJ2-1; 9 bases agree with TRBD1. Germline V gene lookup returns CDR1 ENHRY and CDR2 SYGVKD. CDR3 length: 15 residues. With V trimmed by 10 bases and J by 6 bases, 13 bases remained unmatched. DNA of the CDR3: TGTGCCACGACCGGGCCGGGACAGGGTGGCAATGAGCAGTTCTTC. Amino acids: CATTGPGQGGNEQFF.

The chain joins TRBV20-1 to TRBJ2-7; D is ambiguous. Trimming removed 6 bases at V and 6 bases at J, with 15 bases between. The germline gives CDR1 DFQATT, CDR2 SNEGSKA (reference sequence). The CDR3 is made up of 12 amino acids. CDR3 in DNA: TGCAGTGCGGTGAAAGGGCTTCGCGAGCAGTACTTC. It translates to CSAVKGLREQYF.

The J gene is TRBJ1-1, the V gene TRBV30, with D perhaps TRBD1 (5 bases). Trimming cost V 0 bases and J 8 bases, with 13 bases left between them. The CDR3 length is 13 residues. The germline gives CDR1 GTSNPN, CDR2 SVGIG (reference sequence). The CDR3 reads CAWSVTGVREAFF. The CDR3 nucleotides are TGTGCCTGGAGTGTAACGGGGGTCCGGGAAGCTTTCTTT.

CDR3 DNA: TGTGCCAGTAGTACTAAATCTGAAGCTTTCTTT. Translation gives CASSTKSEAFF. The chain combines TRBV19 with TRBJ1-1; unclear D gene. In germline, CDR1 is LNHDA, CDR2 SQIVND (reference sequence). V lost 4 bases and J lost 6, with 6 bases in between. The CDR3 has 11 residues.

This sequence joins TRBV6-2 or TRBV6-3 and TRBJ2-4, with a weak D call TRBD2 (6 bases). Trimming took 4 bases from V and 11 from J, leaving 18 bases between them. The length of the CDR3 is 14 residues. The V gene's germline CDR1 is MNHEY and CDR2 SVGEGT. The CDR3 DNA sequence: TGTGCCAGCAGTTCCGCGGCGGGACCCTTTCTTCAGTACTTC. Translating gives CASSSAAGPFLQYF.

J is TRBJ2-7 and V is TRBV12-3 or TRBV12-4, with 10 bases fitting TRBD2. V was pared by 8 bases and J by 5 bases, with 9 bases of the junction left unmatched. The CDR3 length is 14 residues. CDR3 sequence (DNA): TGTGCCAGCGGCGTAGCGGGGGGCCCCAACGAGCAGTACTTC. It specifies CASGVAGGPNEQYF.

The chain combines TRBV20-1 with TRBJ1-6; 7 nucleotides match TRBD1. Germline V gene data show CDR1 as DFQATT and CDR2 as SNEGSKA (reference sequence). V lost 4 bases to trimming and J lost 5 bases; unmatched junction nucleotides: 8. The CDR3 runs 15 residues. The CDR3 protein is CSANGGTDDNSPLHF. In DNA, the CDR3 is TGCAGTGCTAATGGGGGGACAGACGATAATTCACCCCTCCACTTT.

The chain's CDR3 is CASGAWGTGELFF. The CDR3 DNA reads TGTGCCAGCGGGGCTTGGGGAACCGGGGAGCTGTTTTTT. The chain links TRBV12-3 or TRBV12-4 to TRBJ2-2, with D possibly being TRBD1 (5 bases). Deletions cut 8 bases from V and 5 bases from J, with 12 bases between. The CDR3 runs to 13 residues.

CDR3 sequence (DNA): TGCAGTGTCGGGGGTTTTGGCTATGGCTACACCTTC. It is translated as CSVGGFGYGYTF. This sequence joins TRBV20-1 and TRBJ1-2, with D possibly TRBD1 on 5 matching bases. Germline V gene sequence: CDR1 DFQATT, CDR2 SNEGSKA (reference sequence). This CDR3 is 12 amino acids long. V shed 7 bases and J shed 4 bases, with 13 bases lying between them.

This chain links TRBV3-1 with TRBJ2-4; D gene ambiguous. The germline V gene has CDR1 LGHDT and CDR2 YNNKEL (reference sequence). This CDR3 is built from 12 residues. Trimming took off 2 bases at V and 7 bases at J, with 6 bases between the two ends. CDR3 nucleotides: TGTGCCAGCAGCCAAAGGAATAACATTCAGTACTTC. Amino acids: CASSQRNNIQYF. Using reference TRBV3-1 and TRBJ2-4 for the parts outside the CDR3, the full variable domain is DTAVSQTPKYLVTQMGNDKSIKCEQNLGHDTMYWYKQDSKKFLKIMFSYNNKELIINETVPNRFSPKSPDKAHLNLHINSLELGDSAVYFCASSQRNNIQYFGAGTRLSVL.

The J gene is TRBJ2-3, the V gene TRBV15, with 9 bases that match TRBD2. The CDR3 loop spans 16 amino acids. After removal of 3 bases from V and 1 base from J, the junction contained 5 bases not matched to a gene. Germline CDR1 and CDR2: LNHNV and YYDKDF (reference sequence). CDR3: CATSRGGLARTDTQYF. For the CDR3, the DNA is TGTGCCACCAGCAGGGGGGGACTAGCCCGCACAGATACGCAGTATTTT.

The V call is TRBV5-1, the J call TRBJ2-1; 8 nucleotides line up with TRBD2. V shed 4 bases, J shed 5 bases, and the junction held 8 bases outside the gene matches. Germline values: CDR1 SGHRS, CDR2 YFSETQ. The CDR3 has 15 amino acids. The chain's CDR3 is CASSLLAGANNEQFF. Written as DNA, the CDR3 is TGCGCCAGCAGCCTCCTAGCGGGTGCCAACAATGAGCAGTTCTTC.

This sequence joins TRBV4-1 and TRBJ2-2; D remains ambiguous. The V end was cut by 4 bases, the J end by 2 bases, with 11 bases between. The CDR3 loop spans 15 amino acids. Germline CDR1 MGHRA, CDR2 YSYEKL. CDR3 sequence: CASSLPHKNTGELFF. For the CDR3, the DNA is TGCGCCAGCAGCCTCCCACACAAAAACACCGGGGAGCTGTTTTTT.